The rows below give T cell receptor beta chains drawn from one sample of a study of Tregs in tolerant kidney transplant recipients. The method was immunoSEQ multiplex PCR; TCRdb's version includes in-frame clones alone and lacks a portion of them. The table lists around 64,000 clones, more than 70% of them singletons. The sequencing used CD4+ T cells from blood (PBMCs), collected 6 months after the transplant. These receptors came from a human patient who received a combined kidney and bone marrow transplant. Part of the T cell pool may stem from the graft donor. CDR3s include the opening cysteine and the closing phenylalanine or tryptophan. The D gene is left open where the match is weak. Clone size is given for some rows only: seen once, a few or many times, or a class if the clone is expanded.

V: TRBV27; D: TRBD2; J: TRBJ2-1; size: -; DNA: TGTGCCAGCAGTTTACGGGGACTAGCGGGGGGTAGCAATGAGCAGTTCTTC; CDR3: CASSLRGLAGGSNEQFF
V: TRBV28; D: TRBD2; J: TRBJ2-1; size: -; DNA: TGTGCCAGCAGTACACCGACTAGCGGGGTGTACAATGAGCAGTTCTTC; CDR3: CASSTPTSGVYNEQFF
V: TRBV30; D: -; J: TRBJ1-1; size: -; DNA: TGTGCCTGGAGACGAGGAACGCCGGGCACTGAAGCTTTCTTT; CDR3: CAWRRGTPGTEAFF
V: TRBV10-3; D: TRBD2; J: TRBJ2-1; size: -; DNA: TGTGCCATCAGTTTAGCGGGGGGAACCTACAATGAGCAGTTCTTC; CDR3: CAISLAGGTYNEQFF
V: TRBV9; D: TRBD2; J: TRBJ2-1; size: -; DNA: TGTGCCAGCAGCGTATTTGGACTAGCGGGGAACAATGAGCAGTTCTTC; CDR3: CASSVFGLAGNNEQFF
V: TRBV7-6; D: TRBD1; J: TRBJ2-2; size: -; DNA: TGTGCCAGCAGCTTATCAGACAGGGATAACGGGGAGCTGTTTTTT; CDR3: CASSLSDRDNGELFF
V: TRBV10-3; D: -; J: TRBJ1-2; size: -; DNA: TGTGCCATCAATGGACCGGCAGGGAAGGCCTTC; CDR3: CAINGPAGKAF
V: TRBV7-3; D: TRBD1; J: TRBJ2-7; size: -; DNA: TGTGCCAGCAGCACAAACCGACAGGGACCGCAGTACTTC; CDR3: CASSTNRQGPQYF
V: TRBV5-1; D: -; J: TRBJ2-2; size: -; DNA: TGCGCCAGCAGCGCCAGGACGAACACCGGGGAGCTGTTTTTT; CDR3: CASSARTNTGELFF
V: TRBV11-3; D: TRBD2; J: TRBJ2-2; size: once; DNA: TGTGCCAGCAGCTTGGGGGGGACCACGAACACCGGGGAGCTGTTTTTT; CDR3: CASSLGGTTNTGELFF
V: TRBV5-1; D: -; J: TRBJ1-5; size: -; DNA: -; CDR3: CASSFGQGDQPQHF
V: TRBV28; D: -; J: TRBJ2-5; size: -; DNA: TGTGCCAGCAGTTTACCCCCCATTCCGGGGAAAGAGACCCAGTACTTC; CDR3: CASSLPPIPGKETQYF
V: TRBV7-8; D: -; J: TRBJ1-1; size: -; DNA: TGTGCCAGCAGCTTAGTGCCGGGGATGAACACTGAAGCTTTCTTT; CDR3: CASSLVPGMNTEAFF
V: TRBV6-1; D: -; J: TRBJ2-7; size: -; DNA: TGTGCCAGCACCGGGGGATATTTTTCCTACGAGCAGTACTTC; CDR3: CASTGGYFSYEQYF
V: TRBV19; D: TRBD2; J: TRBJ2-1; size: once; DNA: TGTGCCAGTAGTCGTTTAGCGGGAGGGCCATATGAGCAGTTCTTC; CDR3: CASSRLAGGPYEQFF
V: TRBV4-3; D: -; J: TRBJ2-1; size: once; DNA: TGCGCCAGCAGCCAGACCTCTAGCGCCTACAATGAGCAGTTCTTC; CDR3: CASSQTSSAYNEQFF
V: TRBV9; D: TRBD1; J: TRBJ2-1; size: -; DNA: TGTGCCAGCAACAAACGTGGGTCAGGGGGCGATGAGCAGTTCTTC; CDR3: CASNKRGSGGDEQFF
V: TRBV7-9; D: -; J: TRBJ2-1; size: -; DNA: TGTGCCAGCAGACTAAGGGGGGGGGCTATTAATGAGCAGTTCTTC; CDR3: CASRLRGGAINEQFF
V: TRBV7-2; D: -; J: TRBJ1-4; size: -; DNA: TGTGCCAGCAGCTTAGCCGTTTCAGGGGTTAGGGAAAAACTGTTTTTT; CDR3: CASSLAVSGVREKLFF
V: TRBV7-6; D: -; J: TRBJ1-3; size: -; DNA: TGTGCCAGCAGCTTAAGGGGGGGGGACTCTGGAAACACCATATATTTT; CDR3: CASSLRGGDSGNTIYF
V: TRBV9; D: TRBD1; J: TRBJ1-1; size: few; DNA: TGTGCCAGCAGCGTAGATGGACAGGGGAACACTGAAGCTTTCTTT; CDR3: CASSVDGQGNTEAFF
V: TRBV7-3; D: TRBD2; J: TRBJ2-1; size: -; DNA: TGTGCCAGCAGCTCTAGCGGGAGATCGGGTGAGCAGTTCTTC; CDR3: CASSSSGRSGEQFF
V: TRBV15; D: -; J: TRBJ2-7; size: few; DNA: TGTGCCACCAGCAGAGGTACAGGTCCCCCCTACGAGCAGTACTTC; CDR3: CATSRGTGPPYEQYF
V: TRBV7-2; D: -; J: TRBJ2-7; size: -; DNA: TGTGCCAGCAGCTCTTCCAGGGTCGAGCAGTACTTC; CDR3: CASSSSRVEQYF
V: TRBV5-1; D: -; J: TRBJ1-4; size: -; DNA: TGCGCCAGCAGCCCGACCCCCGGGGTCTTTAATGAAAAACTGTTTTTT; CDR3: CASSPTPGVFNEKLFF
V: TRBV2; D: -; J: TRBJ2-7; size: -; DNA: TGTGCCAGCACCTGGGACTTGGCAATCGACGAGCAGTACTTC; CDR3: CASTWDLAIDEQYF
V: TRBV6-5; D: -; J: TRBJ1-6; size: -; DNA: TGTGCCAGCAGGCGCGGACAGAATTCACCCCTCCACTTT; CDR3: CASRRGQNSPLHF
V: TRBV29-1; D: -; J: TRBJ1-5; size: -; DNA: TGCAGCGTTGAAGTATCTCAGAATGGGGCGTCCCAGCATTTT; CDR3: CSVEVSQNGASQHF
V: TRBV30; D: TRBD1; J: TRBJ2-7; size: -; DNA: TGTGCCTGGATGCGGGACAGGGGCTACGAGCAGTACTTC; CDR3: CAWMRDRGYEQYF
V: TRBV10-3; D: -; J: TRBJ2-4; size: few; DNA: TGTGCCATCAGTGAGTCGCCCAGACTAGCCAAAAACATTCAGTACTTC; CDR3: CAISESPRLAKNIQYF
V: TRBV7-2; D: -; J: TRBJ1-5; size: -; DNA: TGTGCCAGCAGCCCCGCCAGGGGAAATCAGCCCCAGCATTTT; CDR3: CASSPARGNQPQHF
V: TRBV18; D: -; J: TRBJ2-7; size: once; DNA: TGTGCCAGCTCACCACAACAGAATTCCTACGAGCAGTACTTC; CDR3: CASSPQQNSYEQYF
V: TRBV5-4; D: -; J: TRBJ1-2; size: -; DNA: TGTGCCAGCAGCCTTGACAGCCTTAACTATGGCTACACCTTC; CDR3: CASSLDSLNYGYTF
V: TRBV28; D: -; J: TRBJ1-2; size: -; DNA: TGTGCCAGCAGTTTAGCCGGACATTTGACAGGACACACCTTC; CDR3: CASSLAGHLTGHTF
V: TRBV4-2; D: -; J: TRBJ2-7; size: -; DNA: TGTGCCAGCAGCCCTAGGACAGTAAGTCAAACTTACGAGCAGTACTTC; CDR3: CASSPRTVSQTYEQYF
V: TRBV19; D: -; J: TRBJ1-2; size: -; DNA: TGTGCCAGTAGTATGGGAACAGGGAACTATGGCTACACCTTC; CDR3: CASSMGTGNYGYTF
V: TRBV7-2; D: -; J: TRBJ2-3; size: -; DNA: TGTGCCAGCACAGGACGGGCAGGGGATCGGGATACGCAGTATTTT; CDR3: CASTGRAGDRDTQYF
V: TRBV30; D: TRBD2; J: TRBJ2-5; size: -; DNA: TGTGCCTGGAGTGTAGCGGGAGAGGGGACCCAGTACTTC; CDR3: CAWSVAGEGTQYF
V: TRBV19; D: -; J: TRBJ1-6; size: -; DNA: TGTGCCAGTAGACCTGACAGGCAGAATTCACCCCTCCACTTT; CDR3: CASRPDRQNSPLHF
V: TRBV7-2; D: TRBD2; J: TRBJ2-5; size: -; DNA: TGTGCCAGCAGCTTAGGGGGCGGGGGAGAGACCCAGTACTTC; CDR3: CASSLGGGGETQYF
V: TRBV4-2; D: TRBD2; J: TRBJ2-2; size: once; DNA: TGTGCCAGCAGCCAAGGGCATCTAGCGGGGGGGGTGAACACCGGGGAGCTGTTTTTT; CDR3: CASSQGHLAGGVNTGELFF
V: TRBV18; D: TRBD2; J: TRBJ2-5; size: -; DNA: TGTGCCAGCTCACCGACTAGCGGGGGGCCCCAAGAGACCCAGTACTTC; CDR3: CASSPTSGGPQETQYF
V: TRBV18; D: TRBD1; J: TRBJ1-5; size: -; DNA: TGTGCCAGCTCACAGCGATCGGGACAGTCTAGCAATCAGCCCCAGCATTTT; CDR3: CASSQRSGQSSNQPQHF
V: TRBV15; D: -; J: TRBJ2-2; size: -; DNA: TGTGCCACCAGCATCCACAGTTGGAGGGGGGGGCGGAACGGGGAGCTGTTTTTT; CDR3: CATSIHSWRGGRNGELFF
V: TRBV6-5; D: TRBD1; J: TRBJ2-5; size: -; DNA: TGTGCCAGCAGCCGCCGACAGGGGAAAGAGACCCAGTACTTC; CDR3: CASSRRQGKETQYF
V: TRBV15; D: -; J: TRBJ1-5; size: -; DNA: TGTGCCACCAGCAGACAGGGGAATCAGCCCCAGCATTTT; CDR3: CATSRQGNQPQHF
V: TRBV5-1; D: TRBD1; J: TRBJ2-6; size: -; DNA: TGCGCCAGCAGATCAGGGACAGGGACGTCTGGGGCCAACGTCCTGACTTTC; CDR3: CASRSGTGTSGANVLTF
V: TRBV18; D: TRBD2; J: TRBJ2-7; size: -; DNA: TGTGCCAGCTCTCAAACTAGCGGGGGGATATCCTACGAGCAGTACTTC; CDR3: CASSQTSGGISYEQYF
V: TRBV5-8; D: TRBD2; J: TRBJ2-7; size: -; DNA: TGTGCCAGCAGCCTCCGACTAGCGGGTGCCTACGAGCAGTACTTC; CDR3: CASSLRLAGAYEQYF
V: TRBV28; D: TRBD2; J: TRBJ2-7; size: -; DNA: TGTGCCAGCATTATGGCGGGGGAGGTCTACGAGCAGTACTTC; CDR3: CASIMAGEVYEQYF
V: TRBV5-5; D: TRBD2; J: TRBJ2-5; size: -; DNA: TGTGCCAGCAGCCAAGGGACTAGCGGGAGTAGTCAAGAGACCCAGTACTTC; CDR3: CASSQGTSGSSQETQYF
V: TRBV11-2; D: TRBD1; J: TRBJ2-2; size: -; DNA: TGTGCCAGCAGCTCGCCCCGACAGGGAACGAACACCGGGGAGCTGTTTTTT; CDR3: CASSSPRQGTNTGELFF
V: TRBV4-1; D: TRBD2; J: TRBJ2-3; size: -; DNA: TGCGCCAGCAGCCAAGAGGAGGCGGGGGGGCCTTTGGATACGCAGTATTTT; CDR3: CASSQEEAGGPLDTQYF
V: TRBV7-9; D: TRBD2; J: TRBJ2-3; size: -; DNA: TGTGCCAGCAGCTTAGGCTTGGCTAGCGGGGGTTACCGCACAGATACGCAGTATTTT; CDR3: CASSLGLASGGYRTDTQYF
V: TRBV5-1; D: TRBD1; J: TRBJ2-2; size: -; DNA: TGCGCCAGCAGCTTGGGAGGGGGCGTAAGAACCGGGGAGCTGTTTTTT; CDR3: CASSLGGGVRTGELFF
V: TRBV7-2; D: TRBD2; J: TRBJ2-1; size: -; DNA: TGTGCCAGCAGCCCCTCCCGGACTAGGTCCTACAATGAGCAGTTCTTC; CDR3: CASSPSRTRSYNEQFF
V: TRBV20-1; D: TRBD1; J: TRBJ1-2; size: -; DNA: TGCGGTAACAGGGGCGCCTATGGCTACACCTTC; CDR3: CGNRGAYGYTF
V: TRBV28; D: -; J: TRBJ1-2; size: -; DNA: TGTGCCAGCAGTTTATTCCAGTCCGCCTATGGCTACACCTTC; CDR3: CASSLFQSAYGYTF
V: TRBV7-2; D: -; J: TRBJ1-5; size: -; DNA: TGTGCCAGCAGCTTAGGTGTTCGGGGGAATCAGCCCCAGCATTTT; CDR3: CASSLGVRGNQPQHF
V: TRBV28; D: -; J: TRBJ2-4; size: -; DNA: TGTGCCAGCAGCGATAGGCGGGGTAAAAACATTCAGTACTTC; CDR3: CASSDRRGKNIQYF